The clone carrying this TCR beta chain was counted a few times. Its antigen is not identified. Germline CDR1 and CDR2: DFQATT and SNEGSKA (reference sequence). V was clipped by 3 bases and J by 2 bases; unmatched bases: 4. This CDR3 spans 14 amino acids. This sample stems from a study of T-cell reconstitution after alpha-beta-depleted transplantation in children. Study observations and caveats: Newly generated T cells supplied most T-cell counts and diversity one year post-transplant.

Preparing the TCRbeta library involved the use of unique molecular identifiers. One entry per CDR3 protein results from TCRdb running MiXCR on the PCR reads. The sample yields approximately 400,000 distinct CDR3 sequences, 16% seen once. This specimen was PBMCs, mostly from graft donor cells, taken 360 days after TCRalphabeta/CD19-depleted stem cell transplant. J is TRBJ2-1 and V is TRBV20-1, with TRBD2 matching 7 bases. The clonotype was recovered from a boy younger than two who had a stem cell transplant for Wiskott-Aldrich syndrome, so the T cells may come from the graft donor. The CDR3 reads CSASRGGAYNEQFF. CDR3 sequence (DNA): TGCAGTGCTAGTCGTGGGGGGGCCTACAATGAGCAGTTCTTC.